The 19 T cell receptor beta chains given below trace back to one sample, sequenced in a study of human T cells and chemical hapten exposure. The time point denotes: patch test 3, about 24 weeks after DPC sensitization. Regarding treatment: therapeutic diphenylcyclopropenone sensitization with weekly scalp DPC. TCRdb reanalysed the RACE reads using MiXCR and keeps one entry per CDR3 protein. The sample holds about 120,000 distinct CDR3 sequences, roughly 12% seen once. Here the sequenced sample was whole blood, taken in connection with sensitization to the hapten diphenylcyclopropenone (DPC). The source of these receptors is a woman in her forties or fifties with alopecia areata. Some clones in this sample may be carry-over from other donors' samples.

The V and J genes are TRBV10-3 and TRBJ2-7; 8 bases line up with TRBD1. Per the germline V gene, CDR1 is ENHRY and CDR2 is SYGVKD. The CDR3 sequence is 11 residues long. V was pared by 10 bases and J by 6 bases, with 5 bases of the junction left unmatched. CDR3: CATPDRGEQYF. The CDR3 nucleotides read TGTGCCACCCCCGACAGGGGCGAGCAGTACTTC.

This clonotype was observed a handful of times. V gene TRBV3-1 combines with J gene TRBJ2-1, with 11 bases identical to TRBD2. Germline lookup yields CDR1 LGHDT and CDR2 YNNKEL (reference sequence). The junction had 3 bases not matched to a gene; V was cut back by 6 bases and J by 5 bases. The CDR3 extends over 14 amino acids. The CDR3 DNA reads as TGTGCCAGCAGACTAGCGGGAGAGAACAATGAGCAGTTCTTC. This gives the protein CASRLAGENNEQFF.

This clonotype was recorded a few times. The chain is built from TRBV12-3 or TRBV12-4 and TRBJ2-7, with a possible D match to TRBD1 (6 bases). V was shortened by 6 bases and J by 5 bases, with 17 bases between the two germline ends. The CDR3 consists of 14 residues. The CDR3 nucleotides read TGTGCCAGCAGCCCTGGGGGCAGGGTAGACGAGCAGTACTTC. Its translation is CASSPGGRVDEQYF.

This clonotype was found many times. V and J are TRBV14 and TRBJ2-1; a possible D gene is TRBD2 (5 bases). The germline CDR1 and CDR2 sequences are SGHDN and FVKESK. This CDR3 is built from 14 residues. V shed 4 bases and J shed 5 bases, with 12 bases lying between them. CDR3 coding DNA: TGTGCCAGCAGCCCGACCGGACTTCACAATGAGCAGTTCTTC. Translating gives CASSPTGLHNEQFF.

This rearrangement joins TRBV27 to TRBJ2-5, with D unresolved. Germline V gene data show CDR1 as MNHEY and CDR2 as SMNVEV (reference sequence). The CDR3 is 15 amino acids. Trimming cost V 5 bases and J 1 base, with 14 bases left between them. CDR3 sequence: CASSTILSSQETQYF. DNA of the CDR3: TGTGCCAGCAGTACCATCTTGTCCAGCCAAGAGACCCAGTACTTC.

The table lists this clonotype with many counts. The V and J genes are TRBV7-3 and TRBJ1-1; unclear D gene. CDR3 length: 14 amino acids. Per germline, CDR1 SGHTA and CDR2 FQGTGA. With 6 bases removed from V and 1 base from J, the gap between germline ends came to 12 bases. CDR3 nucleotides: TGTGCCAGCAGTCCGAGTGGAGGGAACACTGAAGCTTTCTTT. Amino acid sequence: CASSPSGGNTEAFF.

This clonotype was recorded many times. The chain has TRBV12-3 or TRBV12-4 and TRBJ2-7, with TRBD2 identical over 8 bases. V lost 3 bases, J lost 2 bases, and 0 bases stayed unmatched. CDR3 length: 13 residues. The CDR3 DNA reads TGTGCCAGCAGTTTGGGACTAGCCTACGAGCAGTACTTC. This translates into CASSLGLAYEQYF.

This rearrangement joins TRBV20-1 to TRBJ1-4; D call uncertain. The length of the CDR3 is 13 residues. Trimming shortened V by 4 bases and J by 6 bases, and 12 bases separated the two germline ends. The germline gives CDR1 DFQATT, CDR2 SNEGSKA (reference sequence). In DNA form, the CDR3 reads TGCAGTGCTACCACACCTCTTGATGAAAAACTGTTTTTT. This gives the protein CSATTPLDEKLFF.

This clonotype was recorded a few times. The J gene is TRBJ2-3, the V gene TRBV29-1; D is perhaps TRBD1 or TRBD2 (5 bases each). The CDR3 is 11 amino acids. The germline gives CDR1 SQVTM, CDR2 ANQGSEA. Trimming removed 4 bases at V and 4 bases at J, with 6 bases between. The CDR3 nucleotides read TGCAGCGTTGTGGGGGCAGATACGCAGTATTTT. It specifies CSVVGADTQYF.

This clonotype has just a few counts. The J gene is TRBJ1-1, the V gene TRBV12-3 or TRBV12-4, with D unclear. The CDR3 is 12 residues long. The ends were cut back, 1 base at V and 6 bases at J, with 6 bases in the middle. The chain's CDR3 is CASSLGKPEAFF. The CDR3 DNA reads TGTGCCAGCAGTTTAGGAAAACCTGAAGCTTTCTTT.

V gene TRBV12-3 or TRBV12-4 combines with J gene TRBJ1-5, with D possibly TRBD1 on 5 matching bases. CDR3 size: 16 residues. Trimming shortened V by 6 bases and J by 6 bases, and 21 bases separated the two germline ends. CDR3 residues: CASSPVVGTESQPQHF. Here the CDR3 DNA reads TGTGCCAGCAGCCCCGTTGTCGGGACGGAGAGTCAGCCCCAGCATTTT.

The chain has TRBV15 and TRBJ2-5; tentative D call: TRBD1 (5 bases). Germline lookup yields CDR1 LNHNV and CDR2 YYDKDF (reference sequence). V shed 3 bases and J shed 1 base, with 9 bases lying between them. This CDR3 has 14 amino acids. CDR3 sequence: CATSSATVQETQYF. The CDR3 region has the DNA TGTGCCACCAGCAGTGCGACAGTCCAAGAGACCCAGTACTTC.

CDR3 region: CASSYSGNSADTQYF. The DNA of the CDR3 is TGTGCCAGCAGTTACTCGGGGAATTCGGCAGATACGCAGTATTTT. The chain couples TRBV6-2 or TRBV6-3 to TRBJ2-3; D unclear. Germline-derived CDR1 and CDR2 are MNHEY and SVGEGT. The CDR3 loop spans 15 amino acids. V lost 0 bases and J lost 4, with 11 bases in between.

CDR3 amino acids: CSATTTDSSTDTQYF. CDR3 nucleotides: TGCAGTGCAACGACGACGGACTCAAGCACAGATACGCAGTATTTT. The chain links TRBV20-1 to TRBJ2-3; tentatively, D is TRBD2 (5 bases). V gave up 6 bases and J gave up 0 bases, with 16 bases separating them. Germline V CDR1 and CDR2: DFQATT, SNEGSKA (reference sequence). The CDR3 consists of 15 residues.

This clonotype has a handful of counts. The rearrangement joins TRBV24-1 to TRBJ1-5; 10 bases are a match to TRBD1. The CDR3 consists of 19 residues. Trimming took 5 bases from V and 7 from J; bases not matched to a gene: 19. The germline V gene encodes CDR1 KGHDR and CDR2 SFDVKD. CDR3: CATSALGQGVRASGQPQHF. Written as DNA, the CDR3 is TGTGCCACCAGTGCCCTAGGACAGGGGGTCCGCGCCTCCGGGCAGCCCCAGCATTTT.

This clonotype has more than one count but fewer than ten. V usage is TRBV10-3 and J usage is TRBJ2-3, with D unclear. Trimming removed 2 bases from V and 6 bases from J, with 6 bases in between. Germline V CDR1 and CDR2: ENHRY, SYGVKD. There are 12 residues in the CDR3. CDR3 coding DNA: TGTGCCATCAGTGAGCCTGGGGATACGCAGTATTTT. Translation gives CAISEPGDTQYF.

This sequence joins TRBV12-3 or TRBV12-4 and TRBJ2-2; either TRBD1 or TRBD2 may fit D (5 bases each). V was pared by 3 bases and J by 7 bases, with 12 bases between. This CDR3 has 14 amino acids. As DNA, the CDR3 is TGTGCCAGCAGTTTTCGGATGGGGGACGGGGAGCTGTTTTTT. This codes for CASSFRMGDGELFF.

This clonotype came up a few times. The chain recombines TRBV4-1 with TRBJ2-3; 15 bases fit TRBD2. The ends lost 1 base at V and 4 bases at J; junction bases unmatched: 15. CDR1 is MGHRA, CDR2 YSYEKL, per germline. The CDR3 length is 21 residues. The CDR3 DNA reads TGCGCCAGCAGCCAAGTTCCCGTCGGACTAGCGGGAGGGCCTGAGGCAGATACGCAGTATTTT. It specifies CASSQVPVGLAGGPEADTQYF.

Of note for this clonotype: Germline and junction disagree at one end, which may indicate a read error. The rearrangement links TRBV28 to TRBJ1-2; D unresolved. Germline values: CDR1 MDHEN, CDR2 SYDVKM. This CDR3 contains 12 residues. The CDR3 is CVSSLSSRGYTF. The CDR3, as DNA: TGTGTCAGCAGTTTGTCGAGCCGAGGCTACACCTTC.